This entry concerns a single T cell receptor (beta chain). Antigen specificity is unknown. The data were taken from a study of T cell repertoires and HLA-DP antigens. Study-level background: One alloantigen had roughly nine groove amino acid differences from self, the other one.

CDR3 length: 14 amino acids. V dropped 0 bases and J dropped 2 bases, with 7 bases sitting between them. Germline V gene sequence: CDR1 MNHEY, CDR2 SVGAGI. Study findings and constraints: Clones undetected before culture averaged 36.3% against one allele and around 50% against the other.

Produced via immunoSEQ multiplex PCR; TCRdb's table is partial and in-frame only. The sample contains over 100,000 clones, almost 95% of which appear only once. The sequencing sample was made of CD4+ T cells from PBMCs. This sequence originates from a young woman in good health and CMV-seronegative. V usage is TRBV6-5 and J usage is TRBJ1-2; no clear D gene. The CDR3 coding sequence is TGTGCCAGCAGTTACTCGAACGGGAACTATGGCTACACCTTC. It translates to CASSYSNGNYGYTF.